This T cell receptor (beta chain) was found in a study of monozygotic twins with inflammatory bowel disease. As regards this clonotype: Its antigen is unidentified.

Germline assignment: CDR1 SSHAT and CDR2 FNYEAQ (reference sequence). The CDR3 contains 14 residues. Per-sample cDNA came from eight separate reactions. PCR of TCRalpha and TCRbeta cDNA was nested, with two rounds of about 16 and 10 cycles. Each CDR3 protein gets one entry in TCRdb, which reprocessed the 5' RACE reads and gives no DNA. This table lists tens of thousands of distinct CDR3 sequences. General study points: The study supported no single strong signal or clonotype linked to IBD.

The gene calls are TRBV7-7 and TRBJ2-5; TCRdb outputs TRBD2, but without DNA this stays unchecked. This TCR came from a human donor with ulcerative colitis or Crohn's disease, or a healthy co-twin of an affected twin (not recorded which). Sequenced: blood. The CDR3 region is CASSLGGFQETQYF.